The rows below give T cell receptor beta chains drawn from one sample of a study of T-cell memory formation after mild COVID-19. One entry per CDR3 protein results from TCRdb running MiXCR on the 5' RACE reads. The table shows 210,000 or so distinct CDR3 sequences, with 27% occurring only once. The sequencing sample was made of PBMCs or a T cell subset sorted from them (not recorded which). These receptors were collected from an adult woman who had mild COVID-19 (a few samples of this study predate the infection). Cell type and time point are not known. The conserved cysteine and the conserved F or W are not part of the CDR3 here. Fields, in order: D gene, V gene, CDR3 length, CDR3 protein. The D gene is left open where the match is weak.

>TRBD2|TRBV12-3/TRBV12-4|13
ASSLWRGGTDTQY
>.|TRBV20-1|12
SARDPRRGTEQY
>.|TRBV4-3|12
ASSQETGSYGYT
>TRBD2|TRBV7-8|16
ASPPGLAGVTSYNEQF
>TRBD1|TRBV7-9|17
ASSLTSNRGGGSGNTIY
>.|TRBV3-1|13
ASSQPGVGYNEQF
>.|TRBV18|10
ASSRRREEAF
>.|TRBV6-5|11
ASSYSAKREAF
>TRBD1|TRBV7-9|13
ASSFPGQGGNEQF
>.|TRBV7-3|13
ASSSRTAGANVLT
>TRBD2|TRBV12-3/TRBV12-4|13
ASSLPLAGQGEQF
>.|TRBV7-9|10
ASSYRIGEQY
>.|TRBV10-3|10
AIQDLYQEQY
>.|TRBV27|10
ASLGASYEQY
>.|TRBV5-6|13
ASTRLGKAKNIQY
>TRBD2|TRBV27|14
ASSLRTSGVYNEQF
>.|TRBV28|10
ASSSGSGEQY
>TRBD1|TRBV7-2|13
ASSSDRGRREKLF
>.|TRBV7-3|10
ASSLRTGAQY
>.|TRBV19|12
ASSSAGATYEQY
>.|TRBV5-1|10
ASSKPGVEAF
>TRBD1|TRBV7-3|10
ASSYRTGEAF
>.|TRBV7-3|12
ASSSGGPNEKLF
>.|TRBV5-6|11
ASSLGTHTEAF
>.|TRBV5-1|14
ASSVRTAPGYNEQF
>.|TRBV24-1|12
ATSDQGGGETQY
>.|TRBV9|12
ASSVVGSVETQY
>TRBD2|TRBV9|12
ASSVEVAGYEQY
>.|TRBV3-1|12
ASSPGQFLYGYT
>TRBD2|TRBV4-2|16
ASSQDLAGGPSVGELF
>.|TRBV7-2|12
ASSDHRVGQPQH
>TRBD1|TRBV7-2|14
ASSLGPGGIADTQY
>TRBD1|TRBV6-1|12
ASSEPGQQETQY
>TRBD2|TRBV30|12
AFHSGSPTDTQY
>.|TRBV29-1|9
SVGQQNIQY
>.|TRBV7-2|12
ASSLLRTHYGYT
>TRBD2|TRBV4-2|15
ASSQDPAGFNTGELF
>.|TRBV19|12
ASRPGSLRTEAF
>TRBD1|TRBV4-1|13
ASSERQGISNEQF
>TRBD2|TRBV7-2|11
ATRTSGSGTQY
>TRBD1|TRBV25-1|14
ASNRDREPGGNEQF
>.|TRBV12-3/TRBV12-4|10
ASSPQLYEQY
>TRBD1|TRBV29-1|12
SVEPRGQLKTQY
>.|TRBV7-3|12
ASSFSGVGTEAF
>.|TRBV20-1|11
SAWGRWNTEAF
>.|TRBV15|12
ATSRQIRVDTQY
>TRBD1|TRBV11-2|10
ASSPTGLEAF
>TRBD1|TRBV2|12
ASKDRGNTGELF